This is a list of T cell receptor beta chains from one sample in a study of Graves' ophthalmopathy and Graves' hyperthyroidism. MiXCR, applied by TCRdb to the multiplex PCR reads, yields one record per CDR3 protein. This table has about 240,000 distinct CDR3 sequences, roughly 50% appearing once. Source material: peripheral blood. These receptors all come from an adult man with Graves' ophthalmopathy. Each CDR3 is given with its conserved first and last residue. A D gene is named only where the DNA matches it firmly. Clone sizes are given selectively: once, few, many, or a class where the clone is expanded.

D gene | J gene | V gene | clone size | CDR3 DNA | CDR3 protein
NA | TRBJ1-1 | TRBV9 | NA | TGTGCCAGCAGCCCACCGGGGGCGCAGGGCGGGGAGGCTTTCTTT | CASSPPGAQGGEAFF
NA | TRBJ2-2 | TRBV10-3 | NA | TGTGCCAGCAGTCGTGGAGGAGACCCACTCGGCGGGGAGCTGTTTTTT | CASSRGGDPLGGELFF
TRBD1 | TRBJ1-6 | TRBV20-1 | NA | TGCAGTGCTAGAGACCCCGGACAGGGGTATAATTCACCCCTCCACTTT | CSARDPGQGYNSPLHF
TRBD1 | TRBJ2-3 | TRBV7-2 | NA | TGCGCCAGCAGCTTTCGCAACAGGGGGACCACAGATACGCAGTATTTT | CASSFRNRGTTDTQYF
NA | TRBJ1-3 | TRBV6-1 | once | TGTGCCAGCAGTTCTCCAGGGAGAGCCGGAAACACCATATATTTT | CASSSPGRAGNTIYF
TRBD1 | TRBJ1-2 | TRBV10-3 | NA | TGTGCCATCAGTGATTCGGACAGGGGGACAGGGACTTTCTATGGCTACACCTTC | CAISDSDRGTGTFYGYTF
NA | TRBJ2-7 | TRBV10-2 | many | TGCGCCAGCAGTGAGGCTGGAGAGCAGTACTTC | CASSEAGEQYF
NA | TRBJ1-6 | TRBV5-4 | NA | TGTGCCAGCAGCTTGGATGGCTCCTATAATTCACCCCTCCACTTT | CASSLDGSYNSPLHF
TRBD2 | TRBJ2-2 | TRBV29-1 | NA | TGCAGCGTCCTCCTAGCGGGAGCAATCACCGGGGAGCTGCTTTTT | CSVLLAGAITGELLF
TRBD2 | TRBJ2-3 | TRBV7-6 | NA | TGTGCCAGCAGCTTAGCGATTAGCGGGAGCACAGATACGCAGTATTTT | CASSLAISGSTDTQYF
NA | TRBJ2-7 | TRBV3-1 | few | TGTGCCAGCAGCCAAGCTTCCTACGAGCAGTACTTC | CASSQASYEQYF
TRBD2 | TRBJ2-7 | TRBV20-1 | NA | TGCAGTGCTAGAGACGCGGCTAAGCGGGACCCCTACGAGCAGTACTTC | CSARDAAKRDPYEQYF
TRBD1 | TRBJ1-5 | TRBV20-1 | few | TGCAGTGCATCTGGGCAGGGGGCATGGGATCAGCCCCAGCATTTT | CSASGQGAWDQPQHF
TRBD1 | TRBJ2-7 | TRBV7-9 | NA | TGTGCCAGCAGCCTGACAGGGGGCAGCGACGAGCAGTACTTC | CASSLTGGSDEQYF
NA | TRBJ1-2 | TRBV12-3/TRBV12-4 | many | TGTGCCAGCACCTCGCTCCAGGGCTATGGCTACACCTTC | CASTSLQGYGYTF
NA | TRBJ1-2 | TRBV29-1 | many | TGCAGCGTTGAAGACAGACGCGGCGGTGGCTACACCTTC | CSVEDRRGGGYTF
TRBD1 | TRBJ2-5 | TRBV6-6 | few | TGTGCCAGCAGTTACGACAGGGTTGGGACCCAGTACTTC | CASSYDRVGTQYF
TRBD2 | TRBJ2-7 | TRBV12-3/TRBV12-4 | few | TGTGCCAGCAGCTATCGACTAGCGGGACCTTCCTACGAGCAGTACTTC | CASSYRLAGPSYEQYF
NA | TRBJ2-7 | TRBV10-3 | NA | TGTGCCACCACTCCGGGTTCCGAGCAGTACTTC | CATTPGSEQYF
NA | TRBJ2-7 | TRBV7-9 | few | TGTGCCAGCAGCCCAGAGGGAACCTACGAGCAGTACTTC | CASSPEGTYEQYF
TRBD2 | TRBJ2-2 | TRBV4-1 | few | TGCGCCAGCAGTCTAGCGGCCTCGAACACCGGGGAGCTGTTTTTT | CASSLAASNTGELFF
NA | TRBJ1-2 | TRBV2 | NA | TGTGCCAGCAGTTTAGGTTCGGCGGCAGGGAGCTATGAAGGCTACACCTTC | CASSLGSAAGSYEGYTF
TRBD1 | TRBJ1-1 | TRBV10-3 | NA | TGTGCCATCAGTGAGTGGGACAGGGGAGACCCTGAAGCTTTCTTT | CAISEWDRGDPEAFF
TRBD2 | TRBJ2-7 | TRBV29-1 | NA | TGCAGCGTTGAAGATCGTAGCGGGGGGGCGAACGAGCAGTACTTC | CSVEDRSGGANEQYF
NA | TRBJ2-5 | TRBV14 | NA | TGTGCCAGCAGCCGCTTGGGAGGACCACAGAAGACCCAGTACTTC | CASSRLGGPQKTQYF
NA | TRBJ2-2 | TRBV20-1 | NA | TGCAGTGCTAGGGAAGTTGTAACCGGGGAGCTGTTTTTT | CSAREVVTGELFF
TRBD1 | TRBJ1-1 | TRBV7-2 | many | TGTGCCAGCAGCTCGCTCATGGGGACAGAGGCTTTCTTT | CASSSLMGTEAFF
NA | TRBJ1-2 | TRBV29-1 | NA | TGCAGCGTTGAAGTCGGGAGGGGATATGGCTACACCTTC | CSVEVGRGYGYTF
NA | TRBJ2-3 | TRBV24-1 | NA | TGTGCCACCAGCAGCGATCAAACAGATACGCAGTATTTT | CATSSDQTDTQYF
TRBD2 | TRBJ2-5 | TRBV7-2 | NA | TGTGCCAGCAGCTCCCTAGCGGGGGGGGCCCTTTTATACTTC | CASSSLAGGALLYF
NA | TRBJ2-5 | TRBV7-9 | NA | TGTGCCAGCAGCTTACCCCGGGGGTACCAAGAGACCCAGTACTTC | CASSLPRGYQETQYF